The table lists the clone carrying this T cell receptor beta chain with many counts. Its antigen is as yet unknown. Trimming removed 1 base from V and 8 bases from J, with 16 bases in between. The CDR3 extends over 15 amino acids. Looked up from germline, CDR1 is SGHRS and CDR2 is YFSETQ. Preparation of the TCRbeta library was carried out with unique molecular identifiers. MiXCR, run by TCRdb on the PCR reads, gives a single entry per CDR3 protein. Found here are about 470,000 distinct CDR3 sequences, roughly 44% of them singletons; the top ten hold under 35%. These data belong to a study of T-cell reconstitution after alpha-beta-depleted transplantation in children. Findings and caveats of the study: Several hundred expanded graft clones reportedly were the source of alpha-beta T cells about two months after transplant.

The specimen was PBMCs, collected before TCRalphabeta/CD19-depleted stem cell transplant. The V gene is TRBV5-1, the J gene TRBJ2-1; tentative D call: TRBD2 (6 bases). This clonotype was obtained from a girl aged 2-15 years with aplastic anemia, due to receive a stem cell transplant. The CDR3 spells CASSLREWASDEQFF. The CDR3 DNA reads as TGCGCCAGCAGCTTGCGGGAGTGGGCTAGCGATGAGCAGTTCTTC. Variable domain in full (rest from reference TRBV5-1 and TRBJ2-1): KAGVTQTPRYLIKTRGQQVTLSCSPISGHRSVSWYQQTPGQGLQFLFEYFSETQRNKGNFPGRFSGRQFSNSRSEMNVSTLELGDSALYLCASSLREWASDEQFFGPGTRLTVL.